This TCR beta chain came from a study of T cells in Graves' hyperthyroidism and ophthalmopathy. The hyperthyroidism patients had all been newly diagnosed, and their disease duration was under 2 months. Their ages ranged from 18 to 65 years. The source material, RNA transcripts, was used to amplify TCR beta CDR3 regions. The TCR CDR3 first-round RT-PCR relied on the HTBI primer set. TCRdb independently ran MiXCR on the multiplex PCR reads; one entry per CDR3 protein. The data show hundreds of thousands of distinct CDR3 sequences, 15% to 18% seen once. CDR3 length equals 14 residues. Deletions cut 6 bases from V and 5 bases from J, with 17 bases between. Germline V CDR1 and CDR2: SGHRS, YFSETQ.

This clonotype was obtained from a woman under 30 with Graves' hyperthyroidism. Sequencing was carried out using blood. The V gene is TRBV5-1, the J gene TRBJ2-5; either TRBD1 or TRBD2 may fit D (7 bases each). The CDR3 nucleotides read TGCGCCAGCAATTTGGGCGGGGGACAGGAGACCCAGTACTTC. It translates to CASNLGGGQETQYF.